This TCR beta chain emerged from a study of blood T cell repertoires in COVID-19. For the study at large: Italy, Spain and the United States were the sources of the convalescent and acute COVID-19 samples.

Original methodology: Estimates of nucleated cell counts were drawn from the amplification of reference gene primers. Clones were sequenced by immunoSEQ multiplex PCR, and TCRdb holds only the in-frame ones, with some missing. D and trimming come from the DNA, and the V and J calls and clone size come from that table. The sample has roughly 110,000 clones; approximately 80% are singletons. The CDR3 covers 16 residues. The germline CDR1 and CDR2 sequences are SEHNR and FQNEAQ (reference sequence). The V segment lost 5 bases and the J segment 2 bases; nucleotides outside the gene matches: 8. The TCR comes from a man between 65 and 79 years old with acute or convalescent COVID-19. V and J are TRBV7-9 and TRBJ2-5, with 10 positions matching TRBD1. Sequencing input: peripheral blood. CDR3 coding DNA: TGTGCCAGCAGCCGCTCCGGGACAGGGGCTCAAGAGACCCAGTACTTC. Translating gives CASSRSGTGAQETQYF.